The clone carrying this T cell receptor beta chain turned up a few times. The junction and the germline gene differ at one end; a read error may be behind it. Samples came from patients with localized non-small cell lung adenocarcinoma. TCRdb reprocessed the PCR reads via MiXCR and lists one record per CDR3 protein. The sample holds roughly 2,000 distinct CDR3 sequences, less than 65% seen once. The sample comes from a study of CD4 and CD8 cells across lung adenocarcinoma regions. Germline CDR1 and CDR2: MNHNS and SASEGT. The CDR3 runs 12 residues. What was sequenced was CD4+ T cells from the center of a lung tumor. The V gene is TRBV6-1, the J gene TRBJ2-1; TRBD2 aligns across 13 bases. This clonotype was obtained from a female donor with lung adenocarcinoma. The CD4 and CD8 labels of this study may be unreliable. CDR3 amino acids: CASRILAGGIIF. CDR3 coding DNA: TGTGCCAGCAGAATACTAGCGGGAGGGATAATCTTC.